This section outlines one T cell receptor beta chain sequence together with its context. Its target is not known. A much larger clone lies one base from this, so it may be a read error. This entry is derived from a study of blood T cells in healthy people across ages. Study results and caveats: PBMCs went unsorted, and a conclusive naive versus antigen-experienced comparison was therefore prevented.

Sample-barcoded 5' priming and a J-beta primer mix drove a second PCR of about 6 to 12 cycles. MiXCR, run by TCRdb on the 5' RACE reads, gives a single entry per CDR3 protein. Here the sample spans about a million distinct CDR3 sequences, about 48% being singletons. Germline V lookup: CDR1 SGHNT, CDR2 YENEEA. The CDR3 sequence is 15 residues long. Researchers collected roughly 9.8 milliliters of peripheral blood from every single donor. The chain joins TRBV11-3 to TRBJ2-5, with 7 bases that match TRBD1. This clonotype originated in a man aged 30 to 45 in good health. The sequencing sample was made of blood. This chain's CDR3 is CAGSLRGPGLETQYF. The CDR3 DNA sequence: TGTGCCGGCAGCTTAAGGGGGCCAGGGTTGGAGACCCAGTACTTC.